This TCR beta chain derives from a study of shared clonotypes between healthy human individuals. For sorted subsets, roughly 200 ng DNA per replicate equaled approximately 32,000 T cell genomes. Sequencing used immunoSEQ multiplex PCR; TCRdb keeps in-frame clones, though not all of them. The table records fewer than 3 million clones, 85% to 95% of them present only once. From germline, CDR1 is MNHNS and CDR2 SASEGT. The CDR3 consists of 14 residues. With 6 bases removed from V and 4 bases from J, the gap between germline ends came to 15 bases. Sequenced: naive CD4+ T cells from PBMCs. The subset was: CD45RA+ positively selected. V and J are TRBV6-1 and TRBJ2-5, with D possibly being TRBD2 (6 bases). This clonotype was obtained from a man aged 18-30 years in good health. Some clones in this sample may be carry-over from other donors' samples. The CDR3 spells CASSRAGSGETQYF. In DNA, the CDR3 is TGTGCCAGCAGCCGCGCAGGTAGCGGAGAGACCCAGTACTTC.